The 24 T cell receptor beta chains presented below share a single source sample, sequenced in a study of technical replicates of blood from a handful of donors (dated by TCRdb to 2016 to 2017). Libraries were made using the immunoSEQ multiplex PCR assay. TCRdb stores this immuneACCESS table with in-frame sequences only. Part of the clones is absent; in the studies checked, under half of the shortfall reflects unresolved V genes, and no reason is known for the rest. A total of approximately 53,000 clones appear in this sample, approximately 95% of them only once. 0.39% of the sample comes from the top ten. The sample was T cells isolated from PBMCs. These receptors came from a human donor in good health.

The CDR3 bases are TGTGCCAGCAGTCGGGGGGGGCTTGTGGACTACACCTTC. This encodes CASSRGGLVDYTF. This chain joins TRBV7-9 and TRBJ1-2, with a possible D match to TRBD1 (6 bases). The germline gives CDR1 SEHNR, CDR2 FQNEAQ (reference sequence). V was cut by 6 bases and J by 10 bases, with 18 bases left in between. The CDR3 runs to 13 residues.

The chain combines TRBV4-2 with TRBJ2-1; D perhaps matches TRBD2 (6 bases). The V gene's germline CDR1 is LGHNA and CDR2 YNFKEQ. V was shortened by 2 bases and J by 8 bases, with 16 bases between the two germline ends. The CDR3 totals 15 residues. The CDR3 spells CASSQSERELYEQFF. In DNA, the CDR3 is TGTGCCAGCAGCCAAAGTGAACGGGAGCTTTATGAGCAGTTCTTC.

Here the CDR3 reads CASSFGRGTTDTQYF. Here the CDR3 DNA reads TGTGCCAGCAGTTTCGGGCGGGGGACCACAGATACGCAGTATTTT. V gene TRBV28 combines with J gene TRBJ2-3, with 7 bases that match TRBD2. Germline-derived CDR1 and CDR2 are MDHEN and SYDVKM. The CDR3 covers 15 residues. V was clipped by 3 bases and J by 2 bases; unmatched bases: 5.

The chain employs TRBV19 and TRBJ2-7, with 8 bases lining up with TRBD2. There are 15 residues in the CDR3. J was trimmed by 4 bases and V by 3 bases; bases with no gene match: 8. Germline V gives CDR1 LNHDA, CDR2 SQIVND (reference sequence). The chain's CDR3 is CASSIELAVPYEQYF. The CDR3, as DNA: TGTGCCAGTAGTATTGAACTAGCGGTGCCGTACGAGCAGTACTTC. Complete variable domain (other parts from reference TRBV19 and TRBJ2-7): DGGITQSPKYLFRKEGQNVTLSCEQNLNHDAMYWYRQDPGQGLRLIYYSQIVNDFQKGDIAEGYSVSREKKESFPLTVTSAQKNPTAFYLCASSIELAVPYEQYFGPGTRLTVT.

The genes are TRBV28 and TRBJ1-3; no reliable D call. The V gene's germline CDR1 is MDHEN and CDR2 SYDVKM. Trimming removed 5 bases at V and 0 bases at J, with 5 bases between. The CDR3 covers 13 residues. CDR3 sequence reads: CASSTSSGNTIYF. Here the CDR3 DNA reads TGTGCCAGCAGTACTTCCTCTGGAAACACCATATATTTT.

The V call is TRBV27, the J call TRBJ1-5; 9 bases are shared with TRBD1. Per the germline V gene, CDR1 is MNHEY and CDR2 is SMNVEV (reference sequence). The CDR3 has 15 residues. V gave up 2 bases and J gave up 7 bases; unmatched junction bases: 6. CDR3 in amino acids: CASSLGTGRGQPQHF. The CDR3 nucleotides read TGTGCCAGCAGTTTAGGGACAGGGAGGGGGCAGCCCCAGCATTTT.

There are a few counts of this clone. The chain links TRBV11-3 to TRBJ2-1, with 7 nucleotides matching TRBD1. Germline CDR1 is SGHNT and CDR2 is YENEEA. The CDR3 has 17 amino acids. The V gene end was trimmed by 5 bases and the J gene end by 3 bases; junction bases not matched to a gene: 13. The CDR3 is CASSLRQGLVGYNEQFF. The CDR3 DNA reads as TGTGCCAGCAGCCTCCGACAGGGTTTGGTCGGCTACAATGAGCAGTTCTTC.

The chain combines TRBV28 with TRBJ1-1; maybe TRBD1 (6 bases). CDR1 MDHEN and CDR2 SYDVKM come from the germline V gene. V lost 6 bases and J 1 base, leaving 9 bases between the germline ends. CDR3 length equals 13 residues. The DNA of the CDR3 is TGTGCCAGCAGGGGCAGGGGGAACACTGAAGCTTTCTTT. Translation: CASRGRGNTEAFF.

V gene TRBV6-6 combines with J gene TRBJ1-4, with a possible D match to TRBD1 (5 bases). Germline V gene data show CDR1 as MNHNY and CDR2 as SVGAGI (reference sequence). V was clipped by 2 bases and J by 5 bases, with 6 bases between them. The CDR3 consists of 13 residues. The CDR3 nucleotides read TGTGCCAGCAGTTACGCAGGGAATGAAAAACTGTTTTTT. Translation: CASSYAGNEKLFF.

The J gene is TRBJ2-7, the V gene TRBV2, with 8 bases aligning to TRBD1. The CDR3 covers 14 residues. V lost 6 bases, J lost 3 bases, and 7 bases stayed unmatched. CDR1 is SNHLY, CDR2 FYNNEI, per germline. This CDR3 reads CASSPIGQGYEQYF. The CDR3 DNA is TGTGCCAGCAGCCCAATTGGACAGGGCTACGAGCAGTACTTC. Based on the CDR3 plus reference TRBV2 and TRBJ2-7, the full variable domain is EPEVTQTPSHQVTQMGQEVILRCVPISNHLYFYWYRQILGQKVEFLVSFYNNEISEKSEIFDDQFSVERPDGSNFTLKIRSTKLEDSAMYFCASSPIGQGYEQYFGPGTRLTVT.

This clone has just a few counts. The chain couples TRBV25-1 to TRBJ1-2; tentative D call: TRBD1 (5 bases). The ends were cut back, 1 base at V and 10 bases at J, with 13 bases in the middle. Germline lookup yields CDR1 MGHDK and CDR2 SYGVNS. The length of the CDR3 is 13 residues. CDR3 coding DNA: TGTGCCAGCAGTGAATCACAGGAAAATGACTACACCTTC. Its protein product is CASSESQENDYTF.

The chain recombines TRBV5-8 with TRBJ2-7; D not resolved. Germline V gives CDR1 SGHTS, CDR2 YDEGEE. Trimming removed 1 base at V and 0 bases at J, with 11 bases between. CDR3 length: 15 residues. The CDR3 sequence is CASSLFPAYSYEQYF. The CDR3, as DNA: TGTGCCAGCAGCTTGTTCCCAGCGTACTCCTACGAGCAGTACTTC.

This chain uses TRBV11-2 with TRBJ2-1, with TRBD1 as a possible D gene (6 bases). CDR1 is SGHAT, CDR2 FQNNGV, per germline. The CDR3 totals 15 residues. Trimming removed 5 bases at V and 8 bases at J, with 19 bases between. The CDR3 here is CASSNTGPPGDEQFF. CDR3 bases: TGTGCCAGCAGCAATACAGGGCCCCCAGGCGATGAGCAGTTCTTC.

The chain links TRBV6-1 to TRBJ1-2, with D unresolved. The CDR3 length is 11 residues. Germline lookup yields CDR1 MNHNS and CDR2 SASEGT. Deletions cut 7 bases from V and 3 bases from J, with 6 bases between. CDR3 coding DNA: TGTGCCAGCAACCGGGACTATGGCTACACCTTC. It yields the protein CASNRDYGYTF.

The chain links TRBV9 to TRBJ2-1; D gene unclear. Deletions cut 3 bases from V and 0 bases from J, with 16 bases between. CDR3 length: 17 amino acids. Germline V lookup: CDR1 SGDLS, CDR2 YYNGEE. CDR3 in DNA: TGTGCCAGCAGCGCCGTGAGAGCGCCGTCCTCCTACAATGAGCAGTTCTTC. The encoded protein is CASSAVRAPSSYNEQFF.

The rearrangement joins TRBV7-2 to TRBJ2-7; TRBD2 matches at 8 bases. After removal of 5 bases from V and 2 bases from J, the junction contained 5 bases not matched to a gene. This CDR3 is built from 14 residues. Looked up from germline, CDR1 is SGHTA and CDR2 is FQGNSA. The CDR3 region has the DNA TGTGCCAGCAGCCTGACTAGCGAGCCCTACGAGCAGTACTTC. This sequence encodes CASSLTSEPYEQYF.

The chain couples TRBV11-3 to TRBJ2-1; D is ambiguous. In germline, CDR1 is SGHNT, CDR2 YENEEA. The germline V and J ends were trimmed by 2 bases and 4 bases, with 6 bases remaining between them. The CDR3 runs 13 residues. As DNA, the CDR3 is TGTGCCAGCAGCTTAAATCTTTACAATGAGCAGTTCTTC. Its protein product is CASSLNLYNEQFF.

The rearrangement joins TRBV14 to TRBJ2-5; the D gene is possibly TRBD1 (6 bases). CDR1 and CDR2 from the germline V gene are SGHDN and FVKESK. The ends were cut back, 1 base at V and 7 bases at J, with 13 bases in the middle. There are 14 residues in the CDR3. The CDR3 loop is CASSQVGAVVTQYF. CDR3 DNA: TGTGCCAGCAGCCAAGTGGGGGCTGTTGTGACCCAGTACTTC.

J is TRBJ1-1 and V is TRBV6-6; D ambiguous. This CDR3 spans 13 amino acids. The V gene's germline CDR1 is MNHNY and CDR2 SVGAGI (reference sequence). Trimming left V 2 bases short and J 5 bases short, with 9 bases between. The CDR3 region has the DNA TGTGCCAGCAGTTACGAGGTCGGGACTGAAGCTTTCTTT. It yields the protein CASSYEVGTEAFF.

This clone was recorded only once. The gene calls are TRBV6-5 and TRBJ1-5, with D perhaps TRBD1 (5 bases). The CDR3 covers 13 residues. Germline V lookup: CDR1 MNHEY, CDR2 SVGAGI. Trimming removed 2 bases at V and 4 bases at J, with 6 bases between. The CDR3 loop reads CASSYGGNQPQHF. The DNA of the CDR3 is TGTGCCAGCAGTTACGGGGGGAATCAGCCCCAGCATTTT.

The chain employs TRBV14 and TRBJ2-7, with D unresolved. There are 12 residues in the CDR3. CDR1 SGHDN and CDR2 FVKESK come from the germline V gene. Trimming took 1 base from V and 7 from J, leaving 8 bases between them. CDR3 region: CASSQVRWEQYF. CDR3 bases: TGTGCCAGCAGCCAAGTGCGTTGGGAGCAGTACTTC.

This clone was observed a single time. This chain links TRBV7-2 with TRBJ2-7; 7 bases are a match to TRBD2. The V segment lost 1 base and the J segment 6 bases; nucleotides outside the gene matches: 9. CDR1 and CDR2 from the germline V gene are SGHTA and FQGNSA. The CDR3 covers 15 residues. The CDR3 bases are TGTGCCAGCAGCTTAGGTCGGGGCGGGAGCGGCGAGCAGTACTTC. Protein product: CASSLGRGGSGEQYF.

The J gene is TRBJ1-4, the V gene TRBV6-5, with no clear D. CDR1 MNHEY and CDR2 SVGAGI come from the germline V gene. V lost 4 bases and J 5 bases, leaving 11 bases between the germline ends. This CDR3 has 14 residues. The CDR3 sequence: CASSSAGINEKLFF. CDR3 nucleotides: TGTGCCAGCAGTTCGGCGGGAATAAATGAAAAACTGTTTTTT.

The chain combines TRBV11-3 with TRBJ2-7; D not certain. V was trimmed by 3 bases and J by 3 bases, leaving 12 bases between them. CDR1 is SGHNT and CDR2 is YENEEA in the germline V gene. This CDR3 contains 14 residues. The CDR3 region has the DNA TGTGCCAGCAGCTTGGTGGGCAGACACTACGAGCAGTACTTC. Translated: CASSLVGRHYEQYF.